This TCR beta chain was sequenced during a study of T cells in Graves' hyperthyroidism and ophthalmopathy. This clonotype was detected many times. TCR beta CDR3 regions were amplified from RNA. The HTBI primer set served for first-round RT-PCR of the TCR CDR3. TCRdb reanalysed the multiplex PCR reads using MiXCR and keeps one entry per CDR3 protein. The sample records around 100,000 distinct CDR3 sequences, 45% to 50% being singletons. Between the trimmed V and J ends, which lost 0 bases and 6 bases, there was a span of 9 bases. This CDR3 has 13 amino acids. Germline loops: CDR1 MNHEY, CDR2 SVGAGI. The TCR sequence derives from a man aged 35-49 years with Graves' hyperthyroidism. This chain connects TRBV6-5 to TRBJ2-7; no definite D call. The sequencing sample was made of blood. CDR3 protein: CASSYSNGGEQYF. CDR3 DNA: TGTGCCAGCAGTTACTCAAATGGCGGCGAGCAGTACTTC.